This T cell receptor beta chain was obtained from a study of human T cells and chemical hapten exposure. The study's findings and limits: No alteration of TCRs above 1 in 1000 frequency was seen with DPC sensitization.

The CDR3 is 14 amino acids. The V end lost 2 bases, the J end lost 2 bases, and 10 bases lay between the germline ends. Germline V gene sequence: CDR1 MNHEY, CDR2 SVGAGI. This clonotype was picked up many times. Its antigen is currently unknown. Documented time point: healthy volunteer bleed at 2 weeks. Before extraction, the whole blood was not fractionated, and total RNA was taken from it. It was the library that attached unique molecular identifiers to individual cDNA molecules. TCRdb independently ran MiXCR on the RACE reads; one entry per CDR3 protein. The sample has tens of thousands of distinct CDR3 sequences; 8.5% to 9% are singletons.

Sequenced material: whole blood. This clonotype originated in a female donor in good health. Some clones in this sample may be carry-over from other donors' samples. The J gene is TRBJ2-7, the V gene TRBV6-5; D is perhaps TRBD1 (5 bases). CDR3: CASSYDRNTYEQYF. CDR3 sequence (DNA): TGTGCCAGCAGTTACGACAGAAATACCTACGAGCAGTACTTC.